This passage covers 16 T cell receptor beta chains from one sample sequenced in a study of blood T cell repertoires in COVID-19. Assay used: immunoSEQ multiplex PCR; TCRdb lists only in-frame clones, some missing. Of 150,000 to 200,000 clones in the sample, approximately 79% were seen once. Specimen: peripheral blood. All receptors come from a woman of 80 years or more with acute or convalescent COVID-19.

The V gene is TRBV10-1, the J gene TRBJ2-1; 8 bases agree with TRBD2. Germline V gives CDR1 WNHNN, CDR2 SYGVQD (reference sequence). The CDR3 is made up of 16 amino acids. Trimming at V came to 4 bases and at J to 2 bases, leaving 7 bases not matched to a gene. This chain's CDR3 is CASSGWRGDAYNEQFF. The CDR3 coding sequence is TGCGCCAGCAGTGGCTGGCGGGGGGACGCCTACAATGAGCAGTTCTTC.

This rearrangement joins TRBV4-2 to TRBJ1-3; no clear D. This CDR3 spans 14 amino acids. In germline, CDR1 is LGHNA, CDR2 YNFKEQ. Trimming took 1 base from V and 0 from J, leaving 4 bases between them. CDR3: CASSQVSSGNTIYF. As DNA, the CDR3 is TGTGCCAGCAGCCAAGTTAGCTCTGGAAACACCATATATTTT.

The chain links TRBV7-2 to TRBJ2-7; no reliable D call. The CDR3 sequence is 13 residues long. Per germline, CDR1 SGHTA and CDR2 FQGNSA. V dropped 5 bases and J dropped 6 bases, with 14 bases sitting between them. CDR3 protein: CASSPTHPGEQYF. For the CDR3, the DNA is TGTGCCAGCAGCCCCACCCACCCGGGCGAGCAGTACTTC. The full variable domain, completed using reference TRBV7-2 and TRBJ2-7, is GAGVSQSPSNKVTEKGKDVELRCDPISGHTALYWYRQSLGQGLEFLIYFQGNSAPDKSGLPSDRFSAERTGGSVSTLTIQRTQQEDSAVYLCASSPTHPGEQYFGPGTRLTVT.

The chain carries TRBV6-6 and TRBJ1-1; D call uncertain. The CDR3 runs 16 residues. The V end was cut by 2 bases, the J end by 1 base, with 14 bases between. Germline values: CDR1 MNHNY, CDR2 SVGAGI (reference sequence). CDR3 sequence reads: CASSYPGRRGNTEAFF. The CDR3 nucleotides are TGTGCCAGCAGTTACCCCGGGCGGCGGGGGAACACTGAAGCTTTCTTT.

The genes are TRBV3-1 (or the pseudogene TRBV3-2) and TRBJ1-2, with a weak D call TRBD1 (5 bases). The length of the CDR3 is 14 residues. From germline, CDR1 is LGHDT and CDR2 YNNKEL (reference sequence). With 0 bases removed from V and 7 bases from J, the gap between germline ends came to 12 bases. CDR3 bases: TGTGCCAGCAGCCAAGATGGCGGGGGAAGTGGCTACACCTTC. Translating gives CASSQDGGGSGYTF.

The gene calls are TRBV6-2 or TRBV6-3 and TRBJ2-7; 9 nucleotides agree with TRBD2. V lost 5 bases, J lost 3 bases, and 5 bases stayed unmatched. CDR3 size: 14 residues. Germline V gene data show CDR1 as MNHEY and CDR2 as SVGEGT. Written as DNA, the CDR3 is TGTGCCAGCAGTCTACTAGCGGGCCTCTACGAGCAGTACTTC. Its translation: CASSLLAGLYEQYF.

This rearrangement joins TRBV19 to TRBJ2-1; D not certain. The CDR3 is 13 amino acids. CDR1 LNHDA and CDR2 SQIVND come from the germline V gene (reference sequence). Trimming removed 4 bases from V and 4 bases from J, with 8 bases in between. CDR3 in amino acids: CASSTDTYNEQFF. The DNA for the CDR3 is TGTGCCAGTAGTACTGACACGTACAATGAGCAGTTCTTC.

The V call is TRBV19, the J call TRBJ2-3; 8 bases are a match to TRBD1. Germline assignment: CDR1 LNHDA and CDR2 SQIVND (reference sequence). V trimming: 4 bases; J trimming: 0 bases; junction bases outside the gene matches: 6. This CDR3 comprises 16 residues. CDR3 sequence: CASSTPDRVSTDTQYF. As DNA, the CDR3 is TGTGCCAGTAGTACCCCGGACAGGGTTAGCACAGATACGCAGTATTTT.

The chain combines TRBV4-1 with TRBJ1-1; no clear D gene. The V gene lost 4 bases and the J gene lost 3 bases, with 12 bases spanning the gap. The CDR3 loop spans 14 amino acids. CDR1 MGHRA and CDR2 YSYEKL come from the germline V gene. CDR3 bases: TGCGCCAGCAGCCCTGGACTTTGGGACACTGAAGCTTTCTTT. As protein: CASSPGLWDTEAFF.

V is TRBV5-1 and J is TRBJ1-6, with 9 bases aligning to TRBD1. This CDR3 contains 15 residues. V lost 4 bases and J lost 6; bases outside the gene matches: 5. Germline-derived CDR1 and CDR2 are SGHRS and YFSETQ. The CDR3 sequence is CASSRGQGANSPLHF. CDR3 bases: TGCGCCAGCAGCAGGGGACAGGGTGCTAATTCACCCCTCCACTTT.

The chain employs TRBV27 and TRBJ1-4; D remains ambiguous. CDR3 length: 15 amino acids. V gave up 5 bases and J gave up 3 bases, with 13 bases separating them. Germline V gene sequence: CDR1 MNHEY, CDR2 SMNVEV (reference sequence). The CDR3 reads CASSPQTVPNEKLFF. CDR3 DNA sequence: TGTGCCAGCAGTCCACAGACGGTACCTAATGAAAAACTGTTTTTT.

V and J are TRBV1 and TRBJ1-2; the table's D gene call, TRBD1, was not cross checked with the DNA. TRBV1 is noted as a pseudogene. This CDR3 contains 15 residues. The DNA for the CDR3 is TGCACCAGCAGCCACAAAACAGGGGGTGGGTATGGCTACACCTTC. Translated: CTSSHKTGGGYGYTF.

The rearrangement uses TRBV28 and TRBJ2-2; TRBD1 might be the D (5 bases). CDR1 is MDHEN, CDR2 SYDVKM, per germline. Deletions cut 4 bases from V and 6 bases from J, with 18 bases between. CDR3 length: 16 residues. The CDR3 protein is CASSSRTHEGAGELFF. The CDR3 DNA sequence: TGTGCCAGCAGTTCACGGACACACGAAGGAGCCGGGGAGCTGTTTTTT.

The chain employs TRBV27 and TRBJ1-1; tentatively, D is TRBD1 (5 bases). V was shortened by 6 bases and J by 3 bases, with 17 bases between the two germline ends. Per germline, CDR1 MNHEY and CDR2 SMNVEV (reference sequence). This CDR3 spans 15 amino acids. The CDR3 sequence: CASRQGRGLDTEAFF. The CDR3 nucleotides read TGTGCCAGCAGGCAAGGCCGGGGACTGGACACTGAAGCTTTCTTT.

Here the CDR3 DNA reads TGTGCCAGCGGGGAGGGCCAGGAGACCCAGTACTTC. This sequence encodes CASGEGQETQYF. The gene calls are TRBV7-9 and TRBJ2-5; 7 bases are shared with TRBD2. V lost 8 bases to trimming and J lost 5 bases; unmatched junction nucleotides: 5. This CDR3 region has 12 residues. The germline gives CDR1 SEHNR, CDR2 FQNEAQ (reference sequence).

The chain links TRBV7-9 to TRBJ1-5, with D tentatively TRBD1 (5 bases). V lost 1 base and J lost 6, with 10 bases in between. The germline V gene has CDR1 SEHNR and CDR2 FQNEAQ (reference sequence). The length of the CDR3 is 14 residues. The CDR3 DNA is TGTGCCAGCAGCTTAGGCGGGGGGACTCAGCCCCAGCATTTT. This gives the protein CASSLGGGTQPQHF.